The next 22 T cell receptor beta chains were all read from a single sample in a study of T cells in Graves' hyperthyroidism and ophthalmopathy. Using RNA transcripts as the source, TCR beta CDR3 regions were amplified. In the first-round RT-PCR of the TCR CDR3, the HTBI primer set was used. TCRdb re-analysed the multiplex PCR reads in MiXCR, keeping a single row per CDR3 protein. The sample lists roughly 380,000 distinct CDR3 sequences; about 18% were seen once. Sequencing used blood. The receptors derive from a woman in her late teens or twenties with Graves' hyperthyroidism.

The genes are TRBV2 and TRBJ1-1, with D unresolved. The germline V and J ends were trimmed by 1 base and 0 bases, with 6 bases remaining between them. Germline CDR1 and CDR2: SNHLY and FYNNEI. The CDR3 spans 14 residues. CDR3: CASSEVQMNTEAFF. The CDR3 DNA sequence: TGTGCCAGCAGTGAAGTACAGATGAACACTGAAGCTTTCTTT. The full variable domain, rest sourced from reference TRBV2 and TRBJ1-1, is EPEVTQTPSHQVTQMGQEVILRCVPISNHLYFYWYRQILGQKVEFLVSFYNNEISEKSEIFDDQFSVERPDGSNFTLKIRSTKLEDSAMYFCASSEVQMNTEAFFGQGTRLTVV.

This clonotype was seen at least ten times. The chain joins TRBV12-3 or TRBV12-4 to TRBJ1-2; possibly TRBD1 for D (5 bases). The CDR3 loop spans 12 amino acids. V lost 9 bases and J lost 8, with 16 bases in between. In DNA form, the CDR3 reads TGTGCCAGTACTATTGGGGGTCGCGGCTACACCTTC. This sequence encodes CASTIGGRGYTF.

This clonotype has at least ten counts. The chain is built from TRBV24-1 and TRBJ2-3; perhaps TRBD2 as D (6 bases). The CDR3 covers 17 residues. Germline lookup yields CDR1 KGHDR and CDR2 SFDVKD. The V gene lost 0 bases and the J gene lost 4 bases, with 16 bases spanning the gap. The CDR3 spells CATSDLRRGPLPDTQYF. In nucleotides, the CDR3 is TGTGCCACCAGTGATTTGCGGAGGGGTCCTCTGCCAGATACGCAGTATTTT.

This chain links TRBV5-5 with TRBJ1-6, with 10 bases matching TRBD1. In germline, CDR1 is SGHKS, CDR2 YYEKEE (reference sequence). This CDR3 contains 14 residues. The ends lost 5 bases at V and 8 bases at J; junction bases unmatched: 4. CDR3 loop: CASRPGQGHSPLHF. The CDR3 DNA reads as TGTGCCAGCAGACCGGGACAGGGGCATTCACCCCTCCACTTT.

Many counts were recorded for this clonotype. The chain carries TRBV30 and TRBJ1-3, with D uncertain. Germline values: CDR1 GTSNPN, CDR2 SVGIG (reference sequence). V shed 0 bases and J shed 3 bases, with 15 bases lying between them. The CDR3 runs 16 residues. The CDR3 protein is CAWSVRRLLHGNTIYF. CDR3 coding DNA: TGTGCCTGGAGTGTACGCCGCTTACTTCATGGAAACACCATATATTTT.

This chain joins TRBV5-1 and TRBJ1-1; 8 bases are a match to TRBD1. CDR3 length: 15 residues. Germline V lookup: CDR1 SGHRS, CDR2 YFSETQ. With 5 bases clipped from V and 4 bases from J, the junction kept 10 bases outside the gene matches. The CDR3 coding sequence is TGCGCCAGCAGTTGGGCCCCTACAGGGGGCACTGAAGCTTTCTTT. Protein product: CASSWAPTGGTEAFF. The variable domain in full, completed from reference TRBV5-1 and TRBJ1-1, reads KAGVTQTPRYLIKTRGQQVTLSCSPISGHRSVSWYQQTPGQGLQFLFEYFSETQRNKGNFPGRFSGRQFSNSRSEMNVSTLELGDSALYLCASSWAPTGGTEAFFGQGTRLTVV.

This clonotype was seen at least ten times. J is TRBJ1-3 and V is TRBV7-2; D is ambiguous. CDR1 is SGHTA, CDR2 FQGNSA, per germline. The CDR3 consists of 13 residues. The germline V and J ends were trimmed by 1 base and 6 bases, with 7 bases remaining between them. DNA for the CDR3: TGTGCCAGCAGCTTAGGGGCGGCAAACACCATATATTTT. This sequence encodes CASSLGAANTIYF.

This clonotype came up many times. The CDR3 region is CASSLAGTQNTEAFF. The CDR3 DNA reads as TGCGCCAGCAGCTTGGCCGGCACCCAGAACACTGAAGCTTTCTTT. V is TRBV5-1 and J is TRBJ1-1; D unresolved. V was cut by 0 bases and J by 1 base, with 10 bases left in between. Germline loops: CDR1 SGHRS, CDR2 YFSETQ. The CDR3 runs 15 residues.

Many counts were recorded for this clonotype. V and J are TRBV6-5 and TRBJ2-7; the match to TRBD1 covers 9 bases. V shed 4 bases and J 6 bases; nucleotides not matched to a gene: 4. Germline CDR1 and CDR2: MNHEY and SVGAGI. This CDR3 has 13 amino acids. The DNA of the CDR3 is TGTGCCAGCAGTTCCCGGGACAGGGTCGAGCAGTACTTC. Encoded protein: CASSSRDRVEQYF.

The sample holds many counts of this clonotype. V gene TRBV6-5 combines with J gene TRBJ1-1; D may be TRBD1 (5 bases). Germline V gives CDR1 MNHEY, CDR2 SVGAGI. Between the trimmed V and J ends, which lost 5 bases and 5 bases, there was a span of 15 bases. This CDR3 contains 14 residues. CDR3 in amino acids: CASSRGTTGTEAFF. The DNA of the CDR3 is TGTGCCAGCAGTCGAGGGACCACCGGGACTGAAGCTTTCTTT.

This clonotype was seen repeatedly, ten times or more. The rearrangement links TRBV10-3 to TRBJ1-4; D call uncertain. This CDR3 is built from 15 residues. Germline CDR1 reads ENHRY; CDR2 reads SYGVKD. Trimming stripped 2 bases from V and 4 bases from J, with 11 bases between. Written as DNA, the CDR3 is TGTGCCATCAGTGAGGGGAACAGCGATAATGAAAAACTGTTTTTT. Amino acids: CAISEGNSDNEKLFF.

This clonotype came up many times. The rearrangement joins TRBV20-1 to TRBJ1-1; perhaps TRBD1 as D (6 bases). Per germline, CDR1 DFQATT and CDR2 SNEGSKA (reference sequence). This CDR3 region has 15 residues. The V end lost 4 bases, the J end lost 0 bases, and 15 bases lay between the germline ends. In DNA form, the CDR3 reads TGCAGTGCTACAACTTCCACAGGGTTGAACACTGAAGCTTTCTTT. Amino acid sequence: CSATTSTGLNTEAFF.

This clonotype has only a few counts. A much larger clone sits a single nucleotide away, making a read error possible. CDR3 sequence: CASSQITGTQYF. The CDR3 coding sequence is TGTGCCAGCAGCCAAATCACGGGGACCCAGTACTTC. The chain joins TRBV3-1 to TRBJ2-5; no reliable D call. The CDR3 length is 12 residues. V lost 2 bases, J lost 7 bases, and 8 bases lay in between. The germline V gene has CDR1 LGHDT and CDR2 YNNKEL (reference sequence).

This clonotype was counted only a few times. J is TRBJ2-7 and V is TRBV4-2; D unresolved. CDR3 length equals 15 residues. Trimming shortened V by 1 base and J by 1 base, and 11 bases separated the two germline ends. Per the germline V gene, CDR1 is LGHNA and CDR2 is YNFKEQ. The CDR3 loop reads CASSQGYHPSYEQYF. In nucleotides, the CDR3 is TGTGCCAGCAGCCAAGGGTATCACCCGTCCTACGAGCAGTACTTC.

At least ten counts were recorded for this clonotype. The V and J genes are TRBV30 and TRBJ1-2, with D uncertain. The germline gives CDR1 GTSNPN, CDR2 SVGIG (reference sequence). The V end was cut by 3 bases, the J end by 8 bases, with 19 bases between. The CDR3 spans 14 residues. This chain's CDR3 is CAWRRASQLEGYTF. CDR3 DNA: TGTGCCTGGAGGCGGGCGAGTCAACTAGAAGGCTACACCTTC.

This clonotype was recorded at least ten times. J is TRBJ2-2 and V is TRBV6-1; the D gene is possibly TRBD1 (5 bases). Germline CDR1 reads MNHNS; CDR2 reads SASEGT. CDR3 length equals 15 residues. The V gene lost 7 bases and the J gene lost 5 bases, with 17 bases spanning the gap. Written as DNA, the CDR3 is TGTGCCAGCACCCAAGAAGCAGGGCCGACCGGGGAGCTGTTTTTT. Protein: CASTQEAGPTGELFF.

This clonotype has only a few counts. This chain links TRBV3-1 with TRBJ2-5, with 11 nucleotides matching TRBD2. Looked up from germline, CDR1 is LGHDT and CDR2 is YNNKEL (reference sequence). The J segment lost 5 bases and the V segment lost 5 bases, leaving 10 bases of the junction unmatched. The CDR3 consists of 16 residues. CDR3 bases: TGTGCCAGCAGCTTAGCGGGGGGGCCCGTCCGGGAGACCCAGTACTTC. The encoded protein is CASSLAGGPVRETQYF.

This clonotype was counted only a few times. CDR3 nucleotide sequence: TGTGCCAGCAGTTTAGACTACACAGATACGCAGTATTTT. Its protein is CASSLDYTDTQYF. V gene TRBV27 combines with J gene TRBJ2-3; possibly TRBD2 for D (5 bases). Germline V gene lookup returns CDR1 MNHEY and CDR2 SMNVEV (reference sequence). CDR3 length: 13 amino acids. V was trimmed by 2 bases and J by 2 bases, leaving 5 bases between them.

Notes on this clonotype: This may be a read error, as it is one base from a much larger clone. CDR3 protein: CASSYLEGGVERSEALFF. The CDR3 bases are TGTGCCAGCAGTTACCTCGAGGGCGGGGTGGAACGTTCGGAGGCGCTGTTTTTT. The V and J genes are TRBV6-2 or TRBV6-3 and TRBJ2-3; possibly TRBD2 for D (6 bases). The end of the DNA fits TRBJ2-2 better, so the J call may be wrong. Germline V lookup: CDR1 MNHEY, CDR2 SVGEGT. The CDR3 covers 18 residues.

The chain combines TRBV5-1 with TRBJ1-5; weak D call: TRBD1 (5 bases). The V gene lost 4 bases and the J gene lost 3 bases, with 14 bases spanning the gap. Germline assignment: CDR1 SGHRS and CDR2 YFSETQ. The CDR3 loop spans 15 amino acids. The CDR3 spells CASSPAGTDNQPQHF. In DNA form, the CDR3 reads TGCGCCAGCAGCCCCGCAGGGACGGACAATCAGCCCCAGCATTTT.

There are many counts of this clonotype. This rearrangement joins TRBV6-1 to TRBJ1-1; a weak D match, TRBD1 (5 bases). The germline CDR1 and CDR2 sequences are MNHNS and SASEGT. This CDR3 comprises 13 residues. V was shortened by 8 bases and J by 3 bases, with 13 bases between the two germline ends. CDR3: CASYLGGYTEAFF. Written as DNA, the CDR3 is TGTGCCAGCTATCTTGGGGGTTACACTGAAGCTTTCTTT.

Many counts were recorded for this clonotype. This chain links TRBV27 with TRBJ2-7; D possibly corresponds to TRBD1 (6 bases). The germline gives CDR1 MNHEY, CDR2 SMNVEV (reference sequence). V lost 5 bases and J 3 bases, leaving 11 bases between the germline ends. This CDR3 has 13 amino acids. CDR3 nucleotides: TGTGCCAGCAGTCCGGGACATAACTACGAGCAGTACTTC. Protein product: CASSPGHNYEQYF.